This passage covers 4 T cell receptor beta chains from one sample sequenced in a study of Graves' ophthalmopathy and Graves' hyperthyroidism. Amplification targeted the TCR beta CDR3 regions, with RNA transcripts as the source material. RT-PCR with HTBI primers came first, then second-round multiplex PCR. MiXCR was run by TCRdb on the multiplex PCR reads, yielding one entry per CDR3 protein. The profile shows about 500,000 distinct CDR3 sequences, roughly 14% of them singletons. The sequencing input was blood. The source of these receptors is a woman between 25 and 40 years old with Graves' ophthalmopathy.

This clonotype appeared a few times. As the CDR3 is not closed by the conserved phenylalanine or tryptophan, this likely results from a read error. V is TRBV2 and J is TRBJ1-1; 8 bases line up with TRBD1. This CDR3 has 13 amino acids. V lost 5 bases and J lost 3; bases outside the gene matches: 2. Per the germline V gene, CDR1 is SNHLY and CDR2 is FYNNEI. The CDR3 reads CASSPDRDTEAFY. Here the CDR3 DNA reads TGTGCCAGCAGTCCGGACAGGGACACTGAAGCTTTCTAT.

This clonotype was recorded at least ten times. The genes are TRBV2 and TRBJ1-6; 9 bases map to TRBD1. The CDR3 totals 14 residues. Germline V gene data show CDR1 as SNHLY and CDR2 as FYNNEI. With 7 bases clipped from V and 11 bases from J, the junction kept 9 bases outside the gene matches. The CDR3 DNA reads as TGTGCCAGCAAAGAATGGGGACAGGGAGCACCCCTCCACTTT. Protein product: CASKEWGQGAPLHF.

As to this clonotype: One base away lies a much larger clone, so this may be a sequencing read error. This sequence joins TRBV4-1 and TRBJ2-2; TRBD1 matches at 11 bases. CDR3 size: 16 residues. Germline V gives CDR1 MGHRA, CDR2 YSYEKL. The CDR3 DNA is TGCGCCAGCAGCCAAGTCCGGGACAGGGGGATCGGGGAGCTGTTGTTT. Amino acids: CASSQVRDRGIGELLF.

Many counts were recorded for this clonotype. The J gene is TRBJ2-6, the V gene TRBV25-1, with D possibly TRBD1 on 6 matching bases. Germline assignment: CDR1 MGHDK and CDR2 SYGVNS. CDR3 length: 20 amino acids. Trimming took off 6 bases at V and 3 bases at J, with 27 bases between the two ends. The DNA for the CDR3 is TGTGCCAGCAGATCAAGTAAAGTCCGGCAGGGGTTACGTGGGGCCAACGTCCTGACTTTC. This encodes CASRSSKVRQGLRGANVLTF. Combining the CDR3 with reference TRBV25-1 and TRBJ2-6 gives the whole variable domain EADIYQTPRYLVIGTGKKITLECSQTMGHDKMYWYQQDPGMELHLIHYSYGVNSTEKGDLSSESTVSRIRTEHFPLTLESARPSHTSQYLCASRSSKVRQGLRGANVLTFGAGSRLTVL.